The sequence of this T cell receptor beta chain was determined in a study of molecular identifiers for immune sequencing clone quantification. The table lists this clonotype with many counts. Every naive CD8 library was made from between roughly 19,000 and 1,000,000 sorted cells with 10%, 30% or 50% RNA. Naive CD8 T cells, phenotype CD8+CD4-CCR7+CD45RA+, were sorted. V shed 0 bases and J 5 bases; nucleotides not matched to a gene: 6. Germline CDR1 and CDR2: SGDLS and YYNGEE. The CDR3 is 15 amino acids. Via MiXCR, TCRdb re-called the PCR reads, giving one row per CDR3 protein. In the table there are 460,000 or so distinct CDR3 sequences, about 26% of which are singletons.

Sequencing used naive CD8+ T cells from blood, with Jurkat cell RNA spiked in. Subset denoted: FACS-sorted CD8+CD4-CCR7+CD45RA+ naive T cells. V gene TRBV9 combines with J gene TRBJ2-7; 9 nucleotides align to TRBD1. This TCR derives from a human donor in good health. Some libraries in this study had Jurkat cell RNA spiked in. The CDR3: CASSVGGTGSHEQYF. The DNA for the CDR3 is TGTGCCAGCAGCGTAGGCGGGACAGGGTCCCACGAGCAGTACTTC.